The present TCR beta chain was sequenced within a study of T cell responses to AZD1222 COVID-19 vaccine. Study background: Second doses at about 4 or about 12 weeks were pooled. Broader study findings: Clonal diversity may have been underestimated, and the donors were mostly white British, with more females than males. Only after the peak T cell response were repertoires sampled. The span of vaccine-associated CD4 TCRs extended across spike, with dominance at 160-218 and 743-854.

This CDR3 has 14 residues. The V end lost 4 bases, the J end lost 0 bases, and 5 bases lay between the germline ends. Germline V lookup: CDR1 SGHRS, CDR2 YFSETQ. The table came from immunoSEQ multiplex PCR; TCRdb's copy has only in-frame clones and leaves some out. The data contain about 76,000 clones, about 92% of them seen just once; the ten biggest clones take up more than 4%. About this clone itself: Its antigen is undetermined.

The receptor was derived from an adult in good health. This chain uses TRBV5-1 with TRBJ2-6; D is undetermined. Sample: peripheral blood, taken on day 0 of AZD1222 vaccination. The CDR3 reads CASSEISGANVLTF. CDR3 in DNA: TGCGCCAGCAGCGAAATCTCTGGGGCCAACGTCCTGACTTTC.